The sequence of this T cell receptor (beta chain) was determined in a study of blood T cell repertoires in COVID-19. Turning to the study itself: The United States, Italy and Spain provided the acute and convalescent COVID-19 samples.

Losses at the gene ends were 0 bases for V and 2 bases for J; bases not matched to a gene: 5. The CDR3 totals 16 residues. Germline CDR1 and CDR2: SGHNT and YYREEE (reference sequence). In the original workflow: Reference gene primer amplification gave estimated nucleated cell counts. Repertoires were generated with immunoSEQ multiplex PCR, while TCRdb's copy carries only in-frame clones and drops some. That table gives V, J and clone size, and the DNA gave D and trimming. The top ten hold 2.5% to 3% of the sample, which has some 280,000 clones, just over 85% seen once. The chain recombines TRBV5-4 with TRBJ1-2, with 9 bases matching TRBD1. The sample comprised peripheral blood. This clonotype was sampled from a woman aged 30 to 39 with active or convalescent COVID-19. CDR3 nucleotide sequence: TGTGCCAGCAGCTTGGGATCGGGACAGGGAAACTATGGCTACACCTTC. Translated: CASSLGSGQGNYGYTF.